A single T cell receptor (beta chain) is shown here with its context. This sample is drawn from a study of blood T cell repertoires in COVID-19. Here immunoSEQ multiplex PCR was the method, and the copy in TCRdb shows in-frame clones only, minus some. Here the sample spans approximately 55,000 clones, 80% to 85% being singletons. During active infection, Seattle patients enrolled and were then monitored through disease. Trimming left V 2 bases short and J 7 bases short, with 12 bases between. The CDR3 consists of 14 residues. The germline CDR1 and CDR2 sequences are MGHRA and YSYEKL. V is TRBV4-1 and J is TRBJ2-1; D remains ambiguous. Specimen: peripheral blood. This receptor was taken from a young man with COVID-19, enrolled during active disease. The CDR3 sequence: CASSQRAQLNEQFF. CDR3 DNA sequence: TGCGCCAGCAGCCAACGTGCCCAACTGAATGAGCAGTTCTTC.